The present T cell receptor (beta chain) was sequenced within a study of shared T cell receptors in the human thymus. The V end lost 1 base, the J end lost 3 bases, and 10 bases lay between the germline ends. Germline-derived CDR1 and CDR2 are SEHNR and FQNEAQ (reference sequence). This CDR3 is built from 14 residues. The table came from immunoSEQ multiplex PCR; TCRdb's copy has only in-frame clones and leaves some out. The table shows about 540,000 clones, with about 84% occurring only once. The data also belong to a second study, concerning human thymus T cells. Per that paper: Thymus pieces cut out during corrective heart surgery were the tissue that was used. Across thymic and blood repertoires, the usage of V and J genes appeared to be biased. Unrelated people showed highly overlapping thymic repertoires, related research reported.

The sequence was obtained from a boy in the first two years of life with a congenital heart defect. The sample comprised thymocytes. The V and J genes are TRBV7-9 and TRBJ2-7, with a tentative D call TRBD2 (6 bases). This chain's CDR3 is CASSLGWGDYEQYF. The CDR3 nucleotides read TGTGCCAGCAGCTTAGGGTGGGGGGACTACGAGCAGTACTTC.